Below are 22 T cell receptor beta chains sequenced from a single sample in a study of cytomegalovirus exposure and HLA in healthy donors. Clones were sequenced by immunoSEQ multiplex PCR, and TCRdb holds only the in-frame ones, with some missing. The profile shows 200,000 to 250,000 clones, 80% to 85% of them singletons. The sample consisted of PBMCs. The receptors derive from a woman aged 25 to 39 in good health and CMV-seropositive.

Written as DNA, the CDR3 is TGCGCCAGCAGTGTCGGGGACAGCAACAATGAGCAGTTCTTC. This sequence encodes CASSVGDSNNEQFF. The J gene is TRBJ2-1, the V gene TRBV10-1; 7 bases match TRBD1. Germline CDR1 and CDR2: WNHNN and SYGVQD (reference sequence). Trimming took 4 bases from V and 5 from J; bases not matched to a gene: 5. CDR3 size: 14 residues.

This rearrangement joins TRBV28 to TRBJ2-1, with D unclear. This CDR3 has 15 residues. Germline-derived CDR1 and CDR2 are MDHEN and SYDVKM. Trimming shortened V by 4 bases and J by 8 bases, and 18 bases separated the two germline ends. CDR3 sequence: CASSSRTATIDEQFF. The CDR3 DNA follows: TGTGCCAGCAGTTCCCGGACCGCTACTATTGATGAGCAGTTCTTC.

The rearrangement uses TRBV27 and TRBJ2-5, with D possibly TRBD2 on 5 matching bases. CDR3 length equals 15 residues. Germline CDR1 reads MNHEY; CDR2 reads SMNVEV (reference sequence). V dropped 6 bases and J dropped 3 bases, with 17 bases sitting between them. DNA for the CDR3: TGTGCCAGCAGCCTAGGGTTAGCGATGAAAGAGACCCAGTACTTC. It yields the protein CASSLGLAMKETQYF.

V gene TRBV30 combines with J gene TRBJ2-1; 10 positions agree with TRBD1. The V gene end was trimmed by 3 bases and the J gene end by 6 bases; junction bases not matched to a gene: 5. CDR1 and CDR2 (germline): GTSNPN, SVGIG (reference sequence). CDR3 length: 14 residues. The CDR3 protein is CAWSAGTGVNEQFF. The CDR3 DNA reads as TGTGCCTGGAGCGCCGGGACAGGGGTCAATGAGCAGTTCTTC.

The V gene is TRBV7-8, the J gene TRBJ1-5; 8 positions agree with TRBD1. This CDR3 is 21 amino acids long. The germline gives CDR1 SGHVS, CDR2 FQNEAQ. J lost 0 bases, V lost 1 base, and 17 bases had no gene match. The CDR3 protein is CASSLVILADRATYSNQPQHF. Written as DNA, the CDR3 is TGTGCCAGCAGCTTAGTGATTCTCGCGGACAGGGCGACTTATAGCAATCAGCCCCAGCATTTT.

This clone was recorded once. In DNA, the CDR3 is TGTGCCTGGAGTGCAGGGACTAGCGGGGCCCGCTCCTACAATGAGCAGTTCTTC. Protein product: CAWSAGTSGARSYNEQFF. The chain uses TRBV30 and TRBJ2-1; 13 bases are a match to TRBD2. Trimming removed 1 base from V and 0 bases from J; junction bases left unmatched: 6. CDR3 length: 18 amino acids. Looked up from germline, CDR1 is GTSNPN and CDR2 is SVGIG (reference sequence).

Here the CDR3 reads CASSLELAGGQEQYF. The CDR3 DNA reads TGTGCCAGCAGCTTAGAACTAGCGGGAGGGCAAGAGCAGTACTTC. V usage is TRBV11-3 and J usage is TRBJ2-7; 13 bases line up with TRBD2. The CDR3 runs to 15 residues. Germline CDR1 reads SGHNT; CDR2 reads YENEEA. V was clipped by 0 bases and J by 7 bases; unmatched bases: 3.

This clone came up a few times. The same CDR3 arises from other DNA sequences in this sample as well. The chain joins TRBV2 to TRBJ2-7, with D unclear. The length of the CDR3 is 10 residues. V lost 3 bases and J 4 bases, leaving 1 base between the germline ends. The germline gives CDR1 SNHLY, CDR2 FYNNEI. CDR3 in amino acids: CASSDYEQYF. For the CDR3, the DNA is TGTGCCAGCAGTGATTACGAGCAGTACTTC.

This clone has a handful of counts. The chain combines TRBV27 with TRBJ1-2; possible D gene TRBD1, 6 bases. Trimming shortened V by 3 bases and J by 4 bases, and 12 bases separated the two germline ends. This CDR3 spans 14 amino acids. Germline assignment: CDR1 MNHEY and CDR2 SMNVEV (reference sequence). For the CDR3, the DNA is TGTGCCAGCAGTTTTACAGGGTCGCGCTATGGCTACACCTTC. Protein sequence: CASSFTGSRYGYTF.

CDR3 DNA sequence: TGTGCCAGCAGCTCTGGACTAGCGGGAGGGGTCAATGAGCAGTTCTTC. This encodes CASSSGLAGGVNEQFF. V and J are TRBV11-3 and TRBJ2-1; 15 positions agree with TRBD2. The CDR3 consists of 16 residues. With 4 bases clipped from V and 6 bases from J, the junction kept 4 bases outside the gene matches. Germline values: CDR1 SGHNT, CDR2 YENEEA.

This clone was seen just once. The chain joins TRBV27 to TRBJ2-7; 11 nucleotides match TRBD2. This CDR3 region has 15 residues. The germline V gene encodes CDR1 MNHEY and CDR2 SMNVEV (reference sequence). V dropped 4 bases and J dropped 0; count of bases not matched to a gene: 2. The CDR3 DNA is TGTGCCAGCAGTTCTAGCGGGAGGAACTCCTACGAGCAGTACTTC. Its protein product is CASSSSGRNSYEQYF.

The V and J genes are TRBV27 and TRBJ2-6; no definite D call. Trimming pared 6 bases from V and 2 bases from J, leaving 8 bases between. This CDR3 is built from 14 residues. Germline V CDR1 and CDR2: MNHEY, SMNVEV (reference sequence). Here the CDR3 reads CASRRSAGANVLTF. CDR3 DNA: TGTGCCAGCAGGCGAAGCGCTGGGGCCAACGTCCTGACTTTC.

CDR3 nucleotide sequence: TGCGCCAGCAGCTTGCCCGGACCGAATCAGCCCCAGCATTTT. Translating gives CASSLPGPNQPQHF. The rearrangement links TRBV5-1 to TRBJ1-5; D remains ambiguous. Trimming left V 1 base short and J 4 bases short, with 9 bases between. Germline V gives CDR1 SGHRS, CDR2 YFSETQ. CDR3 length: 14 residues.

V gene TRBV5-1 combines with J gene TRBJ2-7, with D hard to call. Per the germline V gene, CDR1 is SGHRS and CDR2 is YFSETQ. This CDR3 is 14 amino acids long. Trimming removed 0 bases at V and 3 bases at J, with 10 bases between. DNA for the CDR3: TGCGCCAGCAGCTTGGACGACGTCGACTACGAGCAGTACTTC. It is translated as CASSLDDVDYEQYF.

This sequence joins TRBV6-1 and TRBJ2-7; D may correspond to TRBD1 or TRBD2 (5 bases each). V gave up 4 bases and J gave up 0 bases, with 13 bases separating them. CDR3 length equals 15 residues. The germline CDR1 and CDR2 sequences are MNHNS and SASEGT. CDR3 nucleotides: TGTGCCAGCAGTGTGGGACCCTCGAGCTCCTACGAGCAGTACTTC. This gives the protein CASSVGPSSSYEQYF.

This sequence joins TRBV6-6 and TRBJ1-1; D perhaps matches TRBD1 (5 bases). Germline assignment: CDR1 MNHNY and CDR2 SVGAGI (reference sequence). V gave up 6 bases and J gave up 1 base, with 9 bases separating them. The CDR3 extends over 13 amino acids. The CDR3 loop reads CASRPGTNTEAFF. The CDR3 DNA sequence: TGTGCCAGCAGACCAGGGACGAACACTGAAGCTTTCTTT.

This clone has only one observation. The rearrangement links TRBV11-2 to TRBJ2-7; either TRBD1 or TRBD2 may fit D (5 bases each). CDR1 is SGHAT, CDR2 FQNNGV, per germline. This CDR3 comprises 13 residues. Trimming cost V 3 bases and J 3 bases, with 9 bases left between them. DNA for the CDR3: TGTGCCAGCAGCTTGGGACGGTACTACGAGCAGTACTTC. This codes for CASSLGRYYEQYF. Full variable domain (missing parts from reference TRBV11-2 and TRBJ2-7): EAGVAQSPRYKIIEKRQSVAFWCNPISGHATLYWYQQILGQGPKLLIQFQNNGVVDDSQLPKDRFSAERLKGVDSTLKIQPAKLEDSAVYLCASSLGRYYEQYFGPGTRLTVT.

The V and J genes are TRBV7-6 and TRBJ2-7; 7 bases match TRBD1. The germline gives CDR1 SGHVS, CDR2 FNYEAQ. The V and J ends lost 2 bases and 1 base, in that order; junction bases with no gene match: 5. The CDR3 runs 15 residues. CDR3 in DNA: TGTGCCAGCAGCTTACCGGGACAGAGTTCCTACGAGCAGTACTTC. Translation gives CASSLPGQSSYEQYF.

This clone was counted a few times. The V call is TRBV6-1, the J call TRBJ1-2; D is undetermined. This CDR3 region has 11 residues. Germline CDR1 is MNHNS and CDR2 is SASEGT. The germline V and J ends were trimmed by 5 bases and 7 bases, with 8 bases remaining between them. The CDR3 DNA is TGTGCCAGCAGTCTCCCAGGTGGCTACACCTTC. The encoded protein is CASSLPGGYTF.

The chain has TRBV12-5 and TRBJ2-4; D possibly corresponds to TRBD1 (5 bases). This CDR3 has 15 residues. V was trimmed by 5 bases and J by 3 bases, leaving 14 bases between them. CDR1 and CDR2 (germline): LGHNT, FRNRAP. The CDR3 DNA reads as TGTGCTAGTGGTCCCACGCAGGGTGACAAAAACATTCAGTACTTC. Translated, it gives CASGPTQGDKNIQYF.

The genes are TRBV6-6 and TRBJ2-1, with 7 bases identical to TRBD2. CDR1 and CDR2 (germline): MNHNY, SVGAGI (reference sequence). Losses at the gene ends were 2 bases for V and 2 bases for J; bases not matched to a gene: 3. This CDR3 has 15 amino acids. The CDR3 sequence: CASSYQGGPYNEQFF. DNA of the CDR3: TGTGCCAGCAGTTACCAGGGAGGGCCCTACAATGAGCAGTTCTTC.

The V gene is TRBV2, the J gene TRBJ1-2; weak D call: TRBD1 (6 bases). Trimming cost V 6 bases and J 2 bases, with 7 bases left between them. The CDR3 runs 12 residues. CDR1 is SNHLY and CDR2 is FYNNEI in the germline V gene. The CDR3 loop reads CASRGGNYGYTF. The CDR3 coding sequence is TGTGCCAGCAGGGGGGGCAACTATGGCTACACCTTC.